Sequencing of this T cell receptor (beta chain) was carried out in a study of T-cell reconstitution after alpha-beta-depleted transplantation in children. A library of TCRbeta sequences, prepared with unique molecular identifiers, was generated. TCRdb called the PCR reads again in MiXCR, with one record for every CDR3 protein. The sample carries some 500,000 distinct CDR3 sequences, around 18% recorded once. Germline assignment: CDR1 DFQATT and CDR2 SNEGSKA (reference sequence). This CDR3 has 13 amino acids. With V trimmed by 5 bases and J by 4 bases, 2 bases remained unmatched. This sequence joins TRBV20-1 and TRBJ2-1; TRBD2 matches at 10 bases. The receptor comes from a human donor who donated a stem cell graft to a child with acute lymphoblastic leukemia. The input for sequencing was PBMCs from the stem cell graft donor, taken from the stem cell graft. The CDR3 DNA sequence: TGCAGTGCTGGTAGCGGGAGGTACAATGAGCAGTTCTTC. This encodes CSAGSGRYNEQFF.